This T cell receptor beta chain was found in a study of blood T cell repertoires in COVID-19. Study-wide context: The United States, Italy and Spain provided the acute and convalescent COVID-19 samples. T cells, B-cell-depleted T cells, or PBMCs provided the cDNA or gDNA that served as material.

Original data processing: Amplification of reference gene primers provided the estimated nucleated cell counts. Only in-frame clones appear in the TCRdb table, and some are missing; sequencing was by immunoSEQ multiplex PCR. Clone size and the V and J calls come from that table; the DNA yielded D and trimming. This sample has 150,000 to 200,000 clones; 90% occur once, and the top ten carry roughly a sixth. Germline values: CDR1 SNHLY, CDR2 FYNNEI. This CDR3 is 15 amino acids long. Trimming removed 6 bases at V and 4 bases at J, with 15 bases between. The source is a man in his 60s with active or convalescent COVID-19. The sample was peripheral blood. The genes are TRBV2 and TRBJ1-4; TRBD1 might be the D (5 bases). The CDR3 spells CASSVDGGDNEKLFF. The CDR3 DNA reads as TGTGCCAGCAGCGTGGATGGGGGGGATAATGAAAAACTGTTTTTT.